This TCR beta chain was profiled in a study of neurological immune-mediated disorders. The making of cDNA relied on 5'RACE with 10-nucleotide random UMIs. TCRdb re-called the 5' RACE reads through MiXCR, storing one row per CDR3 protein. The table shows some 87,000 distinct CDR3 sequences, with 5% to 6.5% occurring only once. The CDR3 loop spans 14 amino acids. V shed 0 bases and J shed 9 bases, with 16 bases lying between them. Looked up from germline, CDR1 is SGHRS and CDR2 is YFSETQ. This clonotype was observed many times. Time point of the sample: longitudinal time-point 2. The rearrangement links TRBV5-1 to TRBJ2-7, with D perhaps being TRBD1 or TRBD2 (5 bases each). The TCR was taken from a woman in her fifties or sixties with multiple sclerosis. Sequenced material: PBMCs. This chain's CDR3 is CASSLGDVEGGQYF. CDR3 sequence (DNA): TGCGCCAGCAGCTTGGGGGACGTTGAAGGAGGGCAGTACTTC.